Each of the 3 T cell receptor beta chains below was sequenced from the same sample in a study of blood T cell repertoires in COVID-19 (TCRdb year 2020). Library preparation employed the immunoSEQ multiplex PCR assay. The immuneACCESS repertoire file appears here via TCRdb, limited to in-frame rearrangements. These files lack a portion of the clones; in checked studies, under half of the deficit traces to unresolved V genes, and the cause of the others is not known. The sample table lists 140,000 to 150,000 clones, roughly 90% of them with a count of one. The top ten clones comprise 0.95% to 1.5% of the sample. Input material: PBMCs or T cells enriched from blood (not recorded which). The source is a woman aged 25-40 years with acute COVID-19.

V gene TRBV7-3 combines with J gene TRBJ2-1; 11 bases map to TRBD2. Trimming took 5 bases from V and 2 from J; bases not matched to a gene: 17. The CDR3 runs to 20 residues. In germline, CDR1 is SGHTA, CDR2 FQGTGA. CDR3 protein: CASSLPGLAGGLTTYNEQFF. CDR3 DNA: TGTGCCAGCAGCCTGCCAGGGCTAGCGGGAGGCCTCACCACCTACAATGAGCAGTTCTTC.

The chain has TRBV13 and TRBJ2-2, with TRBD2 matching 10 bases. The V gene end was trimmed by 5 bases and the J gene end by 6 bases; junction bases not matched to a gene: 6. The CDR3 has 15 amino acids. The germline CDR1 and CDR2 sequences are PRHDT and FYEKMQ (reference sequence). CDR3 sequence reads: CASSLAGELAGELFF. In nucleotides, the CDR3 is TGTGCCAGCAGCCTAGCGGGAGAGTTAGCCGGGGAGCTGTTTTTT.

The chain has TRBV2 and TRBJ2-4, with 13 positions matching TRBD2. The trim removed 5 bases at V and 7 bases at J, leaving 11 bases unmatched. The germline V gene encodes CDR1 SNHLY and CDR2 FYNNEI. The CDR3 consists of 17 residues. The CDR3 reads CASSHRTSGGGWNIQYF. The CDR3, as DNA: TGTGCCAGCAGTCACCGGACTAGCGGGGGCGGGTGGAACATTCAGTACTTC.